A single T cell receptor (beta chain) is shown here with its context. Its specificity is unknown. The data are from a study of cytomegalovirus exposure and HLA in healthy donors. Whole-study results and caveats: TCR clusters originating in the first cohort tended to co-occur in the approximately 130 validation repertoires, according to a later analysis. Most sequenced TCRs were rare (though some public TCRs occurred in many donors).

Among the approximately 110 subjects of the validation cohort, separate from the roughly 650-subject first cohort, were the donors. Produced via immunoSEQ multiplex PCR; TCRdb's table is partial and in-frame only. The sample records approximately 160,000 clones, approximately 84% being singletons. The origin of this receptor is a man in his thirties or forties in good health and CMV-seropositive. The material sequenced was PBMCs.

As DNA, the CDR3 is TGTGCCAGCAGCTCCTACCGTCTAGCGGGAGGAAGAGATACGCAGTATTTT. Translation gives CASSSYRLAGGRDTQYF. J is TRBJ2-3 and V is TRBV7-8; TRBD2 matches 11 bases. Looked up from germline, CDR1 is SGHVS and CDR2 is FQNEAQ. The junction had 11 bases not matched to a gene; V was cut back by 4 bases and J by 5 bases. The CDR3 is made up of 17 amino acids.